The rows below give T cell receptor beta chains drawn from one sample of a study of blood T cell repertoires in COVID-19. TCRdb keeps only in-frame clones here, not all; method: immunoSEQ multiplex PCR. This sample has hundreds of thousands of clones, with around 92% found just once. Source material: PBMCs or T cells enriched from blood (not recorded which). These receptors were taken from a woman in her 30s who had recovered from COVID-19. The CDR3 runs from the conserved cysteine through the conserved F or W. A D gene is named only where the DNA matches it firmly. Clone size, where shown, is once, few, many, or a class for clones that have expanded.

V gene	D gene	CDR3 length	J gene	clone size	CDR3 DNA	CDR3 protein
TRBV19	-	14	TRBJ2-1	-	TGTGCCAGTAGTATAGAGACTAGAGACAATGAGCAGTTCTTC	CASSIETRDNEQFF
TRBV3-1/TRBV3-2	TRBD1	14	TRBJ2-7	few	TGTGCCAGCAGCCCAGCAGGGGGTGACTACGAGCAGTACTTC	CASSPAGGDYEQYF
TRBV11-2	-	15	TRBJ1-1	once	TGTGCCAGCAGCTCTTCGGACGGACAAAACACTGAAGCTTTCTTT	CASSSSDGQNTEAFF
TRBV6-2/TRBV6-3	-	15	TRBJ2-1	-	TGTGCCAGCAGTCGCCGAGCGGAGCTCTACAATGAGCAGTTCTTC	CASSRRAELYNEQFF
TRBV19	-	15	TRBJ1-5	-	TGTGCCAGTACTATCGGAGGGGCCAGAAATCAGCCCCAGCATTTT	CASTIGGARNQPQHF
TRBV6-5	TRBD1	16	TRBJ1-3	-	TGTGCCAGCAGTTTGCAGGGGGGATACTCTGGAAACACCATATATTTT	CASSLQGGYSGNTIYF
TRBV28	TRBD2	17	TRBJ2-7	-	TGTGCCAGCAGTTTATTCCAGGGAGGCGGGAGTACGGACGAGCAGTACTTC	CASSLFQGGGSTDEQYF
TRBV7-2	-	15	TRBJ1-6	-	TGTGCCAGCAGCTATGACCCGGGGGGTGATTCACCCCTCCACTTT	CASSYDPGGDSPLHF
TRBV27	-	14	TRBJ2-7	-	TGTGCCAGCAGCTGGGTACAGGGCCGGTACGAGCAGTACTTC	CASSWVQGRYEQYF
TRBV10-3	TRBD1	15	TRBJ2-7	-	TGTGCCATCAGCCCAGGGGACAGGGGCATCTACGAGCAGTACTTC	CAISPGDRGIYEQYF
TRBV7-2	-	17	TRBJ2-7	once	TGTGCCAGCAGCCGGAGGGGACAGTCTTTTGGTTCCTACGAGCAGTACTTC	CASSRRGQSFGSYEQYF
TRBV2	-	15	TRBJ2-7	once	TGTGCCAGCAATGGTCGCAGGGCCATCTCCTACGAGCAGTACTTC	CASNGRRAISYEQYF
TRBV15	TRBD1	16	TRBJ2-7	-	TGTGCCACCAGCAGAACCCCGGGACAGGGAATCTACGAGCAGTACTTC	CATSRTPGQGIYEQYF
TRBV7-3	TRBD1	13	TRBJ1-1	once	TGTGCCAGCAGCGACAGGGTGAACACTGAAGCTTTCTTT	CASSDRVNTEAFF
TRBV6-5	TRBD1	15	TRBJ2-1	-	TGTGCCAGCAGTATGACAGGGGGCTGGTTTGATGAGCAGTTCTTC	CASSMTGGWFDEQFF
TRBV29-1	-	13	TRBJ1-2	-	TGCAGCGTTGAATCGGAGGGCTTCTATGGCTACACCTTC	CSVESEGFYGYTF
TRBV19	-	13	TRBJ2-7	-	TGTGCCAGTAGTATCTCGGGGGTCGACGAGCAGTACTTC	CASSISGVDEQYF